Listed here are 11 T cell receptor beta chains from one sample, sequenced in a study of blood T cells in healthy people across ages. It was with a sample-barcoded 5' primer and a J-beta primer mix that a second PCR of about 7 to 12 cycles was run. TCRdb re-analysed the 5' RACE reads in MiXCR, keeping a single row per CDR3 protein. The sample contains fewer than 1,000,000 distinct CDR3 sequences, more than 35% of which appear only once. Sequenced input: blood. The source is a man older than 75 in good health.

CDR3 residues: CAVDVSYEQYF. The CDR3 DNA reads as TGTGCCGTCGACGTCTCGTACGAGCAGTACTTC. The V and J genes are TRBV7-9 and TRBJ2-7; D is unresolved. Germline V CDR1 and CDR2: SEHNR, FQNEAQ (reference sequence). V lost 11 bases and J 4 bases, leaving 12 bases between the germline ends. The CDR3 covers 11 residues.

The V and J genes are TRBV7-9 and TRBJ2-3, with 7 bases identical to TRBD2. V was clipped by 5 bases and J by 0 bases; unmatched bases: 5. This CDR3 has 15 amino acids. Germline CDR1 is SEHNR and CDR2 is FQNEAQ (reference sequence). As DNA, the CDR3 is TGTGCCAGCAGCAGCCAGGGAGGGAGCACAGATACGCAGTATTTT. It yields the protein CASSSQGGSTDTQYF.

This clonotype is a singleton in its sample. V usage is TRBV20-1 and J usage is TRBJ2-7, with 11 bases lining up with TRBD1. With 5 bases clipped from V and 5 bases from J, the junction kept 5 bases outside the gene matches. Germline loops: CDR1 DFQATT, CDR2 SNEGSKA (reference sequence). CDR3 length: 13 amino acids. The CDR3 coding sequence is TGCAGTGCTGCCAGGACAGGGGGCGACGAGCAGTACTTC. Protein sequence: CSAARTGGDEQYF.

This clonotype was counted only a few times. CDR3: CASSFQQGVNGYTF. The CDR3 nucleotides read TGTGCCAGCAGCTTTCAGCAGGGGGTGAATGGCTACACCTTC. The J gene is TRBJ1-2, the V gene TRBV5-6; 7 bases are shared with TRBD1. CDR3 size: 14 residues. Germline lookup yields CDR1 SGHDT and CDR2 YYEEEE. V lost 2 bases to trimming and J lost 6 bases; unmatched junction nucleotides: 7.

This clonotype was observed a few times. One base away lies a much larger clone, so this may be a sequencing read error. The chain employs TRBV27 and TRBJ2-7, with D maybe TRBD2 (5 bases). CDR3 length: 14 residues. Germline CDR1 and CDR2: MNHEY and SMNVEV (reference sequence). The chain's CDR3 is CASSVSGSGYEQYF. For the CDR3, the DNA is TGTGCCAGCAGTGTATCGGGGTCCGGGTACGAGCAGTACTTC.

The chain's CDR3 is CASSGVYGYTF. In DNA form, the CDR3 reads TGTGCCAGCAGTGGCGTTTATGGCTACACCTTC. The V call is TRBV6-6, the J call TRBJ1-2; D uncertain. Germline values: CDR1 MNHNY, CDR2 SVGAGI (reference sequence). The CDR3 has 11 amino acids. Trimming left V 5 bases short and J 5 bases short, with 6 bases between.

This clonotype has more than one count but fewer than ten. The chain links TRBV2 to TRBJ2-1; the match to TRBD2 covers 13 bases. This CDR3 has 14 amino acids. Germline assignment: CDR1 SNHLY and CDR2 FYNNEI. V was pared by 4 bases and J by 8 bases, with 2 bases of the junction left unmatched. CDR3 sequence reads: CASSGTSGSDEQFF. CDR3 coding DNA: TGTGCCAGCAGTGGGACTAGCGGGAGTGATGAGCAGTTCTTC.

V and J are TRBV7-2 and TRBJ2-5; 12 nucleotides agree with TRBD2. Trimming removed 5 bases from V and 5 bases from J; junction bases left unmatched: 6. The CDR3 contains 15 residues. Germline assignment: CDR1 SGHTA and CDR2 FQGNSA. The CDR3 bases are TGTGCCAGCAGCATGACTAGCGGGGGCTGGGAGACCCAGTACTTC. Amino acids: CASSMTSGGWETQYF.

The sample holds a few counts of this clonotype. The chain combines TRBV28 with TRBJ2-5; 10 positions agree with TRBD2. The CDR3 is 15 residues long. Germline trimming cut 5 bases from V and 0 bases from J; bases unmatched to any gene: 3. The germline CDR1 and CDR2 sequences are MDHEN and SYDVKM. CDR3 region: CASSQTSGYQETQYF. The CDR3 DNA follows: TGTGCCAGCAGTCAGACTAGCGGGTACCAAGAGACCCAGTACTTC.

The sample holds a few counts of this clonotype. The V and J genes are TRBV4-2 and TRBJ2-4; 7 nucleotides match TRBD2. The V and J ends lost 4 bases and 13 bases, in that order; junction bases with no gene match: 16. The CDR3 length is 15 residues. Germline V CDR1 and CDR2: LGHNA, YNFKEQ. The CDR3 spells CASSRGGSRLNEQYF. The CDR3 DNA follows: TGTGCCAGCAGCCGGGGCGGGAGTCGTCTGAATGAGCAGTACTTC.

Details on this clonotype: Compared with germline, one end of the junction differs, possibly owing to a read error. This chain links TRBV11-1 with TRBJ2-5, with D tentatively TRBD2 (5 bases). The DNA end lines up better with TRBJ2-7; the J call may be wrong. The germline gives CDR1 SGHAT, CDR2 FQDESV (reference sequence). CDR3 length: 13 residues. CDR3 bases: TGTACCAGCAGCTTAGCGCCAAGAGACGAGCAGTACTTC. Its protein product is CTSSLAPRDEQYF.